The 27 T cell receptor beta chains below come from one sample, sequenced in a study of early stage breast cancer tumors. TCRdb's copy holds only in-frame clones and misses some; the assay was immunoSEQ multiplex PCR. The sample includes 32,000 or so clones, 55% to 75% seen only once; the top ten take around a third. The sequencing input was blood. Receptors were obtained from a person aged 50-59 years with breast cancer.

This clone came up a few times. The chain employs TRBV25-1 and TRBJ1-2, with TRBD1 matching over 9 bases. Germline-derived CDR1 and CDR2 are MGHDK and SYGVNS. The CDR3 runs 14 residues. V lost 2 bases, J lost 6 bases, and 4 bases stayed unmatched. In DNA, the CDR3 is TGTGCCAGCAGTGAACTCGGGACAGGGAATGGCTACACCTTC. Translated, it gives CASSELGTGNGYTF.

This chain uses TRBV7-8 with TRBJ2-7; no clear D gene. The germline V gene encodes CDR1 SGHVS and CDR2 FQNEAQ. With 1 base removed from V and 3 bases from J, the gap between germline ends came to 7 bases. This CDR3 has 13 amino acids. The CDR3 is CASSLEHLYEQYF. CDR3 sequence (DNA): TGTGCCAGCAGCTTAGAACACCTCTACGAGCAGTACTTC.

This clone has more than one count but fewer than ten. At one boundary the junction diverges from the germline segment, which might be a read error. The V and J genes are TRBV5-5 and TRBJ2-5; a possible D gene is TRBD2 (6 bases). The CDR3 loop spans 16 amino acids. Per germline, CDR1 SGHKS and CDR2 YYEKEE (reference sequence). The CDR3 loop is CASSQDMIAAEGTQYF. The CDR3 coding sequence is TGCGCCAGCAGCCAAGATATGATAGCGGCGGAGGGGACCCAGTACTTC.

The chain uses TRBV5-1 and TRBJ1-5; D unresolved. V was pared by 0 bases and J by 2 bases, with 9 bases between. This CDR3 has 15 amino acids. CDR1 is SGHRS and CDR2 is YFSETQ in the germline V gene. CDR3 bases: TGCGCCAGCAGCTTGGGGGCGGGTGGCAATCAGCCCCAGCATTTT. Translated, it gives CASSLGAGGNQPQHF.

This chain joins TRBV18 and TRBJ2-1; D call uncertain. The germline V gene encodes CDR1 KGHSH and CDR2 LQKENI. The length of the CDR3 is 12 residues. Trimming pared 6 bases from V and 4 bases from J, leaving 7 bases between. CDR3 protein: CASSLDYNEQFF. CDR3 nucleotide sequence: TGTGCCAGCTCCCTAGATTACAATGAGCAGTTCTTC.

Only a few counts were recorded for this clone. V and J are TRBV7-2 and TRBJ1-2, with TRBD1 matching 8 bases. The CDR3 is made up of 14 amino acids. Trimming cost V 5 bases and J 4 bases; bases outside gene matches: 6. Germline loops: CDR1 SGHTA, CDR2 FQGNSA. CDR3 DNA sequence: TGTGCCAGCAGCCCGACAGGGGTACCCTATGGCTACACCTTC. Protein sequence: CASSPTGVPYGYTF.

This chain links TRBV5-8 with TRBJ2-7; no definite D call. V was clipped by 0 bases and J by 9 bases, with 22 bases between them. CDR1 and CDR2 (germline): SGHTS, YDEGEE. The CDR3 runs 16 residues. The CDR3 DNA reads as TGTGCCAGCAGCTTGGCCCCGGTCGGGCTCCCCCCTCGGCAGTACTTC. Its translation: CASSLAPVGLPPRQYF.

The V gene is TRBV2, the J gene TRBJ2-3; perhaps TRBD2 as D (7 bases). Per germline, CDR1 SNHLY and CDR2 FYNNEI. The ends were cut back, 7 bases at V and 1 base at J, with 21 bases in the middle. The CDR3 runs 17 residues. The chain's CDR3 is CASTTRGGRDGTDTQYF. CDR3 in DNA: TGTGCCAGCACTACGAGGGGGGGCAGGGACGGCACAGATACGCAGTATTTT.

The chain uses TRBV5-1 and TRBJ2-5; D perhaps matches TRBD1 (6 bases). Trimming cost V 1 base and J 5 bases, with 15 bases left between them. The CDR3 contains 15 residues. The V gene's germline CDR1 is SGHRS and CDR2 YFSETQ. The CDR3 protein is CASSLMGTTEETQYF. CDR3 sequence (DNA): TGCGCCAGCAGCTTGATGGGGACAACAGAGGAGACCCAGTACTTC.

J is TRBJ2-3 and V is TRBV5-1, with D uncertain. The CDR3 sequence is 14 residues long. V lost 1 base and J 2 bases, leaving 8 bases between the germline ends. Germline CDR1 reads SGHRS; CDR2 reads YFSETQ. The DNA of the CDR3 is TGCGCCAGCAGCTTGAGGCCAAACACAGATACGCAGTATTTT. Translation gives CASSLRPNTDTQYF.

This clone was detected a few times. V and J are TRBV11-2 and TRBJ1-2; D is undetermined. V lost 2 bases and J lost 2, with 6 bases in between. The germline gives CDR1 SGHAT, CDR2 FQNNGV. The CDR3 loop spans 13 amino acids. The CDR3 sequence: CASSLITNYGYTF. Written as DNA, the CDR3 is TGTGCCAGCAGCTTAATTACCAACTATGGCTACACCTTC.

This clone came up a few times. The chain is built from TRBV6-6 and TRBJ2-1; unclear D gene. V was cut by 4 bases and J by 12 bases, with 19 bases left in between. The CDR3 is 14 amino acids. Looked up from germline, CDR1 is MNHNY and CDR2 is SVGAGI (reference sequence). This chain's CDR3 is CASSSSDGPKVQFF. Written as DNA, the CDR3 is TGTGCCAGCAGTTCCTCGGACGGGCCGAAGGTGCAGTTCTTC.

This chain joins TRBV5-1 and TRBJ2-1, with 7 nucleotides matching TRBD1. The CDR3 is made up of 15 amino acids. The germline V gene encodes CDR1 SGHRS and CDR2 YFSETQ. V dropped 0 bases and J dropped 7; count of bases not matched to a gene: 7. The CDR3 DNA reads as TGCGCCAGCAGCTTGGAGGCAGGGGGATGGAATGAGCAGTTCTTC. This codes for CASSLEAGGWNEQFF.

The V gene is TRBV5-4, the J gene TRBJ2-3, with a tentative D call TRBD2 (6 bases). This CDR3 region has 16 residues. Deletions cut 3 bases from V and 0 bases from J, with 14 bases between. The germline CDR1 and CDR2 sequences are SGHNT and YYREEE (reference sequence). Here the CDR3 reads CASSSPSGSSTDTQYF. CDR3 sequence (DNA): TGTGCCAGCAGCTCCCCCTCCGGGAGTAGCACAGATACGCAGTATTTT.

The chain employs TRBV6-5 and TRBJ1-1, with D perhaps TRBD1 (5 bases). The germline V gene has CDR1 MNHEY and CDR2 SVGAGI. Trimming left V 0 bases short and J 9 bases short, with 17 bases between. This CDR3 is built from 15 residues. CDR3 protein: CASSYSYQGAQKAFF. CDR3 in DNA: TGTGCCAGCAGTTACTCGTACCAGGGAGCGCAAAAAGCTTTCTTT.

The chain employs TRBV6-6 and TRBJ1-1, with D hard to call. CDR1 and CDR2 (germline): MNHNY, SVGAGI (reference sequence). V was shortened by 6 bases and J by 4 bases, with 9 bases between the two germline ends. The CDR3 has 12 residues. CDR3 in DNA: TGTGCCAGCAGCCAGAGAAGCACTGAAGCTTTCTTT. This translates into CASSQRSTEAFF.

This clone was recorded once. Germline and junction disagree at one end, which may indicate a read error. The V call is TRBV14, the J call TRBJ2-1; D gene unclear. The length of the CDR3 is 17 residues. The germline CDR1 and CDR2 sequences are SGHDN and FVKESK. The CDR3 loop reads CASSQDSRTAPYSEQFF. The CDR3 nucleotides are TGTGCCAGCAGCCAAGATTCGAGAACCGCCCCCTACAGTGAGCAGTTCTTC.

The V and J genes are TRBV5-1 and TRBJ2-7; D may be TRBD1 or TRBD2 (6 bases each). The CDR3 has 14 residues. Germline CDR1 SGHRS, CDR2 YFSETQ. Trimming shortened V by 4 bases and J by 2 bases, and 13 bases separated the two germline ends. CDR3: CASSPEGGTYEQYF. In nucleotides, the CDR3 is TGCGCCAGCAGCCCCGAGGGGGGTACCTACGAGCAGTACTTC.

This clone showed up just once. The chain is built from TRBV5-6 and TRBJ2-7, with TRBD1 identical over 9 bases. Per germline, CDR1 SGHDT and CDR2 YYEEEE. The junction had 2 bases not matched to a gene; V was cut back by 0 bases and J by 4 bases. This CDR3 region has 14 residues. The CDR3 nucleotides are TGTGCCAGCAGCTTGGACAGGGGGCCGTACGAGCAGTACTTC. Encoded protein: CASSLDRGPYEQYF.

This clone showed up just once. This chain joins TRBV7-8 and TRBJ1-1; D remains ambiguous. Germline CDR1 and CDR2: SGHVS and FQNEAQ. V was pared by 4 bases and J by 0 bases, with 18 bases between. CDR3 size: 17 residues. The CDR3 nucleotides read TGTGCCAGCAGCTCGAGGTTAGGGCCGACGATGAACACTGAAGCTTTCTTT. Translation gives CASSSRLGPTMNTEAFF. The whole variable domain, remainder taken from reference TRBV7-8 and TRBJ1-1, is GAGVSQSPRYKVAKRGQDVALRCDPISGHVSLFWYQQALGQGPEFLTYFQNEAQLDKSGLPSDRFFAERPEGSVSTLKIQRTQQEDSAVYLCASSSRLGPTMNTEAFFGQGTRLTVV.

This sequence joins TRBV30 and TRBJ1-2, with no clear D. The V gene's germline CDR1 is GTSNPN and CDR2 SVGIG (reference sequence). The CDR3 runs 13 residues. Trimming removed 2 bases from V and 6 bases from J, with 13 bases in between. CDR3 DNA sequence: TGTGCCTGGAGTAGCTGGGTGTCCGATGGCTACACCTTC. Translating gives CAWSSWVSDGYTF.

There are a few counts of this clone. The rearrangement uses TRBV14 and TRBJ1-1; D is uncertain. Germline V lookup: CDR1 SGHDN, CDR2 FVKESK. The CDR3 has 14 amino acids. V shed 1 base and J shed 7 bases, with 13 bases lying between them. The CDR3 protein is CASSQVDHGREAFF. The CDR3 bases are TGTGCCAGCAGCCAAGTGGACCATGGACGTGAAGCTTTCTTT. The complete variable domain, with remaining parts taken from reference TRBV14 and TRBJ1-1, reads EAGVTQFPSHSVIEKGQTVTLRCDPISGHDNLYWYRRVMGKEIKFLLHFVKESKQDESGMPNNRFLAERTGGTYSTLKVQPAELEDSGVYFCASSQVDHGREAFFGQGTRLTVV.

V and J are TRBV25-1 and TRBJ1-2, with unresolved D. Germline CDR1 MGHDK, CDR2 SYGVNS. The V gene lost 4 bases and the J gene lost 9 bases, with 12 bases spanning the gap. The length of the CDR3 is 12 residues. The CDR3 loop is CASSATEMSYTF. DNA for the CDR3: TGTGCCAGCAGTGCCACAGAGATGAGCTACACCTTC.

The rearrangement joins TRBV7-2 to TRBJ1-5, with TRBD1 identical over 10 bases. The CDR3 consists of 15 residues. Germline V gene lookup returns CDR1 SGHTA and CDR2 FQGNSA. Trimming cost V 3 bases and J 4 bases; bases outside gene matches: 3. The CDR3 DNA reads TGTGCCAGCAGCTTCGGGGACAGGGGAAATCAGCCCCAGCATTTT. Its protein product is CASSFGDRGNQPQHF.

The CDR3 reads CASSQLNNEQFF. CDR3 bases: TGTGCCAGCAGCCAACTTAACAATGAGCAGTTCTTC. This chain links TRBV4-2 with TRBJ2-1; the D is unclear. CDR1 and CDR2 from the germline V gene are LGHNA and YNFKEQ. Trimming removed 2 bases from V and 5 bases from J, with 4 bases in between. The CDR3 runs to 12 residues.

The chain employs TRBV7-6 and TRBJ2-1; D perhaps matches TRBD2 (7 bases). The CDR3 spans 14 residues. Germline CDR1 reads SGHVS; CDR2 reads FNYEAQ. Trimming left V 6 bases short and J 6 bases short, with 15 bases between. This CDR3 reads CASRRGGPGNEQFF. CDR3 nucleotides: TGTGCCAGCAGGAGGGGGGGGCCCGGCAATGAGCAGTTCTTC. Supplemented by reference TRBV7-6 and TRBJ2-1, the full variable domain reads GAGVSQSPRYKVTKRGQDVALRCDPISGHVSLYWYRQALGQGPEFLTYFNYEAQQDKSGLPNDRFSAERPEGSISTLTIQRTEQRDSAMYRCASRRGGPGNEQFFGPGTRLTVL.

The genes are TRBV7-2 and TRBJ2-2, with D unclear. Trimming removed 0 bases at V and 2 bases at J, with 7 bases between. CDR1 and CDR2 from the germline V gene are SGHTA and FQGNSA. The CDR3 is 15 residues long. The CDR3 region is CASSLARSNTGELFF. CDR3 in DNA: TGTGCCAGCAGCTTAGCCAGGAGCAACACCGGGGAGCTGTTTTTT.